This note documents a single TCR beta chain sequence. The data derive from a study of blood T cell repertoires in COVID-19. For the study at large: Sources were T cells, B-cell-depleted T cells, or PBMCs; the material itself was cDNA or gDNA.

The germline V gene has CDR1 MDHEN and CDR2 SYDVKM. After removal of 2 bases from V and 4 bases from J, the junction contained 4 bases not matched to a gene. This CDR3 has 15 residues. Under the authors' procedure: Amplification of reference gene primers provided the estimated nucleated cell counts. Measured with immunoSEQ multiplex PCR; TCRdb has only the in-frame clones, and not every one. That table is the source of V, J and clone size, and D and trimming were worked out from the DNA. This sample has about 210,000 clones, with roughly nine tenths found just once. The chain uses TRBV28 and TRBJ2-3, with 9 bases aligning to TRBD1. Sequencing was carried out using peripheral blood. This clonotype was obtained from a man between 40 and 49 years old with acute or convalescent COVID-19. CDR3 nucleotide sequence: TGTGCCAGCAGTTTAATACAGGGGGCCTCAGATACGCAGTATTTT. Protein sequence: CASSLIQGASDTQYF.